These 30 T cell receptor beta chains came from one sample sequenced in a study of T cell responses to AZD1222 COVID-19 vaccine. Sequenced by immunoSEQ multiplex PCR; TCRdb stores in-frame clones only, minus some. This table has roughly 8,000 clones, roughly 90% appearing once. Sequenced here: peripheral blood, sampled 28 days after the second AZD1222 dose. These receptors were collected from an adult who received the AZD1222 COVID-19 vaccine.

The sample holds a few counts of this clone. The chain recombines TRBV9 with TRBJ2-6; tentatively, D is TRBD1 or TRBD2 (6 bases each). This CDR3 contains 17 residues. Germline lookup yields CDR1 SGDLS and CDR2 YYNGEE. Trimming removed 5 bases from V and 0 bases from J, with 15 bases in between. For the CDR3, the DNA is TGTGCCAGCAGTGTTGGGGGGCCCGACTCTGGGGCCAACGTCCTGACTTTC. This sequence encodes CASSVGGPDSGANVLTF.

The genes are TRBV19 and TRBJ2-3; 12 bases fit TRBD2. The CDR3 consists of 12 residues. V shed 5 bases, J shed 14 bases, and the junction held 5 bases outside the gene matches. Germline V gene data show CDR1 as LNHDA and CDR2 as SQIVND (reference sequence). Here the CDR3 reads CASSPGLAGLYF. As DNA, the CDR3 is TGTGCCAGTAGTCCAGGACTAGCGGGACTGTATTTT.

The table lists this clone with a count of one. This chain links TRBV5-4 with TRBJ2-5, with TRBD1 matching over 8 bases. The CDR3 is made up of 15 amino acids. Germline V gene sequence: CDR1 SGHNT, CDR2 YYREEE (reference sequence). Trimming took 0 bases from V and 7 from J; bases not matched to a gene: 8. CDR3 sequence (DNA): TGTGCCAGCAGCTTGGCGGGACAGGTCGGAAGGACCCAGTACTTC. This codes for CASSLAGQVGRTQYF.

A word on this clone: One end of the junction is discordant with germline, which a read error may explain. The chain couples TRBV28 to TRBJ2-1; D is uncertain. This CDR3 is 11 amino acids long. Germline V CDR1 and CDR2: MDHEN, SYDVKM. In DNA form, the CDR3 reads TGTGCCAGCATCTATTACAGTGAGCAGTTCTTC. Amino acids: CASIYYSEQFF.

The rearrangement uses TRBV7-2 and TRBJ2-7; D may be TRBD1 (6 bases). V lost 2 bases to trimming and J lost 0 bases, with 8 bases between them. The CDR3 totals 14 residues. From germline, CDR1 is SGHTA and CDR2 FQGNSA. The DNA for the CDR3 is TGTGCCAGCAGCTTACAGGGGAGCTCCTACGAGCAGTACTTC. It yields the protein CASSLQGSSYEQYF.

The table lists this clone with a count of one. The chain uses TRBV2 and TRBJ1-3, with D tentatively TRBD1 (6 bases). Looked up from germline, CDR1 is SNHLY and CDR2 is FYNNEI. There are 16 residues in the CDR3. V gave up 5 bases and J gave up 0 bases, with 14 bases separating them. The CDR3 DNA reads TGTGCCAGCAGTAAGCAGGGGTCCCTCTCTGGAAACACCATATATTTT. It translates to CASSKQGSLSGNTIYF.

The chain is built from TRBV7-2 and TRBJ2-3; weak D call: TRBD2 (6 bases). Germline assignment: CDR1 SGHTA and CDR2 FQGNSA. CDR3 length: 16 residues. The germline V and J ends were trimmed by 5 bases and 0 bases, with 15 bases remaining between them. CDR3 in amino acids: CASSARLRGSTDTQYF. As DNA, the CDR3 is TGTGCCAGCAGCGCTAGACTGCGGGGTAGCACAGATACGCAGTATTTT.

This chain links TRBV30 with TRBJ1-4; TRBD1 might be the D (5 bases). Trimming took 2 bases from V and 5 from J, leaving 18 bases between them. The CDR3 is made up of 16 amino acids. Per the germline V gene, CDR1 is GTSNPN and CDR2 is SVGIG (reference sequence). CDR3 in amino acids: CAWSSGVLIPNEKLFF. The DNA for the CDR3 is TGTGCCTGGAGTTCGGGGGTACTGATACCGAATGAAAAACTGTTTTTT.

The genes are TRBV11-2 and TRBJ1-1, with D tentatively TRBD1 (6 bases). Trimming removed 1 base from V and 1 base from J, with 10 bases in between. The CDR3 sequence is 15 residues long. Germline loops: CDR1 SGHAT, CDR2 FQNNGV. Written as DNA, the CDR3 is TGTGCCAGCAGCTTAGTCCTAGGGGGGAACACTGAAGCTTTCTTT. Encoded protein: CASSLVLGGNTEAFF.

The CDR3 here is CASSLRRGTGNEKLFF. CDR3 nucleotides: TGTGCCAGCAGTTTACGTCGGGGGACGGGAAATGAAAAACTGTTTTTT. The chain carries TRBV28 and TRBJ1-4, with a possible D match to TRBD1 (5 bases). V shed 2 bases and J shed 5 bases, with 15 bases lying between them. CDR1 MDHEN and CDR2 SYDVKM come from the germline V gene. This CDR3 has 16 residues.

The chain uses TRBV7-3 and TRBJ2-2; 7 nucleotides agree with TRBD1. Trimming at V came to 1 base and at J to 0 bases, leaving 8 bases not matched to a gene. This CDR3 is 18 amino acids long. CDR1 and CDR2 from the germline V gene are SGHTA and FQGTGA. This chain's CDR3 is CASSLKTGNLANTGELFF. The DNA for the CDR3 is TGTGCCAGCAGCTTAAAGACAGGGAATCTCGCGAACACCGGGGAGCTGTTTTTT.

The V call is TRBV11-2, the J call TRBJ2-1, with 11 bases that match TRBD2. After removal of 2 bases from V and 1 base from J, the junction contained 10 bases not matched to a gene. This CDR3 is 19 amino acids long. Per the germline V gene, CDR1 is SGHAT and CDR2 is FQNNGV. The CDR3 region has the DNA TGTGCCAGCAGCTTAAGACTAGCGGGGCGAGGTGAGTCCTACAATGAGCAGTTCTTC. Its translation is CASSLRLAGRGESYNEQFF.

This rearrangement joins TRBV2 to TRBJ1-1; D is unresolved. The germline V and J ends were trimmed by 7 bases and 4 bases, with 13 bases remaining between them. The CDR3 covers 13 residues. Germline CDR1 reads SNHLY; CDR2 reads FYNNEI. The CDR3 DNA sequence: TGTGCCAGCAAACGGGGTCTAGGCACTGAAGCTTTCTTT. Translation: CASKRGLGTEAFF. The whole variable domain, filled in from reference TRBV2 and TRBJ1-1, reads EPEVTQTPSHQVTQMGQEVILRCVPISNHLYFYWYRQILGQKVEFLVSFYNNEISEKSEIFDDQFSVERPDGSNFTLKIRSTKLEDSAMYFCASKRGLGTEAFFGQGTRLTVV.

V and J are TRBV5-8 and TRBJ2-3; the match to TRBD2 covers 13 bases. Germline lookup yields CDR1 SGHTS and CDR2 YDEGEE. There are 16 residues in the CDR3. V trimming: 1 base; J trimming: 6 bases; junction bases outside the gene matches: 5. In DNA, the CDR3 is TGTGCCAGCAGCTTGATACTAGCGGGAGGGTACGATACGCAGTATTTT. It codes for CASSLILAGGYDTQYF.

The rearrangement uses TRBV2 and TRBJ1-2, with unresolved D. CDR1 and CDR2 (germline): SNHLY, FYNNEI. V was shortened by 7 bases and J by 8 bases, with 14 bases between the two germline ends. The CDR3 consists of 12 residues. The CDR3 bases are TGTGCCAGCATCGCACGGAGGGAGGGCTACACCTTC. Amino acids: CASIARREGYTF.

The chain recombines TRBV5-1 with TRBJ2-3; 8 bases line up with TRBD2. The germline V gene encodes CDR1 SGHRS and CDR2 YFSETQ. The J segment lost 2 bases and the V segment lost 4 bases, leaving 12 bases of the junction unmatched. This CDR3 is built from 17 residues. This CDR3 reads CASSAGAVAGNTDTQYF. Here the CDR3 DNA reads TGCGCCAGCAGCGCCGGCGCGGTAGCGGGGAACACAGATACGCAGTATTTT.

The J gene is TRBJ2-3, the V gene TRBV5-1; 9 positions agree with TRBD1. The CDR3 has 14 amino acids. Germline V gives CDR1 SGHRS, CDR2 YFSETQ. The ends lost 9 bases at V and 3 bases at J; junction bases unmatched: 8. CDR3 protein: CATSPGQGTDTQYF. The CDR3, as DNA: TGCGCCACATCACCGGGACAGGGAACAGATACGCAGTATTTT.

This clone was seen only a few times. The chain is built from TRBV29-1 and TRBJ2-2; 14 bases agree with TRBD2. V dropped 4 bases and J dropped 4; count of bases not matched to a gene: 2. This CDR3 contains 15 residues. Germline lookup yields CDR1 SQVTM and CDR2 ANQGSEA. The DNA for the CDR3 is TGCAGCGTTGCCGGGACTAGCGGGAGCACCGGGGAGCTGTTTTTT. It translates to CSVAGTSGSTGELFF.

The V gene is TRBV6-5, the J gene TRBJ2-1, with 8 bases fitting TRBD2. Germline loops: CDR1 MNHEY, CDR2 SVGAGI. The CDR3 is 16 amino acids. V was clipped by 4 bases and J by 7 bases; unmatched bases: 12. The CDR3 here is CASSSSAGVGKNEQFF. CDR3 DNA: TGTGCCAGCAGTTCCTCAGCGGGAGTCGGAAAGAATGAGCAGTTCTTC.

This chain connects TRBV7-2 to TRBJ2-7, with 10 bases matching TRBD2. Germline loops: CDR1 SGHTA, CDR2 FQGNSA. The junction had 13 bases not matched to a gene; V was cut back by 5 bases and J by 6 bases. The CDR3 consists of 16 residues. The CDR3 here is CASSQWRLAGVREQYF. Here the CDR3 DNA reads TGTGCCAGCAGCCAATGGCGTCTAGCGGGAGTCCGCGAGCAGTACTTC.

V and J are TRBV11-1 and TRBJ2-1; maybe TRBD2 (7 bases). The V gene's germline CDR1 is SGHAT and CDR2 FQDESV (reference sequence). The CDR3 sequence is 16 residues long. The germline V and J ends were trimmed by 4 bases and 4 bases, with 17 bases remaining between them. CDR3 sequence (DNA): TGTGCCAGCAGCTCCCCCGGGGGGCGGAATTACAATGAGCAGTTCTTC. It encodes CASSSPGGRNYNEQFF.

The CDR3 DNA follows: TGTGCCAGCAGTTTTGGACAGGGGGCGGCTAACTATGGCTACACCTTC. This codes for CASSFGQGAANYGYTF. The V call is TRBV28, the J call TRBJ1-2; TRBD1 agrees at 11 bases. The V gene's germline CDR1 is MDHEN and CDR2 SYDVKM. J was trimmed by 0 bases and V by 3 bases; bases with no gene match: 3. The CDR3 length is 16 residues.

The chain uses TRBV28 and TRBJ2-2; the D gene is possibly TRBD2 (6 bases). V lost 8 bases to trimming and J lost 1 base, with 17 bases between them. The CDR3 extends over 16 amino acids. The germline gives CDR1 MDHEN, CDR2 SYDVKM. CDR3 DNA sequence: TGTGCCAGCGCCACGCCGGGACTCTTGAACACCGGGGAGCTGTTTTTT. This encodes CASATPGLLNTGELFF.

This CDR3 reads CASSLRSGRNYGYTF. The CDR3 region has the DNA TGTGCCAGCAGCTTACGATCAGGGAGGAACTATGGCTACACCTTC. This chain joins TRBV7-3 and TRBJ1-2; D might be TRBD1 (5 bases). The CDR3 loop spans 15 amino acids. Trimming took off 2 bases at V and 2 bases at J, with 12 bases between the two ends. Looked up from germline, CDR1 is SGHTA and CDR2 is FQGTGA.

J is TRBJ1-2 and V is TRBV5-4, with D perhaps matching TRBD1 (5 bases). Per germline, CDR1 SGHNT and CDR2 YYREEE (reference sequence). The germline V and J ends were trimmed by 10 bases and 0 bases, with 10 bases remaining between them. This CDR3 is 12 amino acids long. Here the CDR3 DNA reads TGTGCCGTCGGGGGAACTAACTATGGCTACACCTTC. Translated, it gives CAVGGTNYGYTF.

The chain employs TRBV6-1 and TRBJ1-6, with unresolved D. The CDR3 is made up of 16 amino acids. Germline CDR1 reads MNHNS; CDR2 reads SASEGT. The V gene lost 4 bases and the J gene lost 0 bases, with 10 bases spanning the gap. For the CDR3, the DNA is TGTGCCAGCAGTGCGTTTGGGAGCTCCTATAATTCACCCCTCCACTTT. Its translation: CASSAFGSSYNSPLHF.

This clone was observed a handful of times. CDR3 protein: CASTLVGGEAFF. The CDR3 DNA follows: TGTGCCAGCACCCTTGTTGGGGGGGAAGCTTTCTTT. The genes are TRBV5-5 and TRBJ1-1; the D gene is possibly TRBD1 (5 bases). Germline values: CDR1 SGHKS, CDR2 YYEKEE (reference sequence). The V gene lost 6 bases and the J gene lost 8 bases, with 14 bases spanning the gap. CDR3 size: 12 residues.

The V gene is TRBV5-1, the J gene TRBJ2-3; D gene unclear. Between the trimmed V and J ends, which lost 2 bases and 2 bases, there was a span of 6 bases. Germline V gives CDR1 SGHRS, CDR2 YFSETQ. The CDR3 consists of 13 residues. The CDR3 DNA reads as TGCGCCAGCAGCTTACAGTCCACAGATACGCAGTATTTT. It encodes CASSLQSTDTQYF.

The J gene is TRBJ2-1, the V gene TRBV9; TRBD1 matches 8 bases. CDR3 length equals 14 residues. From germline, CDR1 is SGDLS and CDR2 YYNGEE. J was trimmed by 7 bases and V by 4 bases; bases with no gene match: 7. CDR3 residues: CASSSRTGPNEQFF. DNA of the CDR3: TGTGCCAGCAGCTCAAGGACAGGGCCGAATGAGCAGTTCTTC.

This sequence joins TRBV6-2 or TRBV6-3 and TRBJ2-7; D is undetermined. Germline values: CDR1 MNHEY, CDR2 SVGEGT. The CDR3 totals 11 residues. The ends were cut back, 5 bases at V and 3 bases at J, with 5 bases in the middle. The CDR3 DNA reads TGTGCCAGCAGTACGAACTACGAGCAGTACTTC. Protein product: CASSTNYEQYF.